The next 2 T cell receptor beta chains were all read from a single sample in a study of blood T cells in healthy people across ages. Alongside a J-beta primer mix, a sample-barcoded 5' primer served in a second PCR lasting about 6 to 11 cycles. TCRdb passed the 5' RACE reads through MiXCR, listing each CDR3 protein once. The sample lists hundreds of thousands of distinct CDR3 sequences, roughly 64% occurring once. The sequencing sample was made of blood. The receptor set was obtained from a young man in good health.

The chain uses TRBV20-1 and TRBJ2-4; the D gene could be TRBD1 or TRBD2 (5 bases each). The end of the DNA is better explained by TRBJ2-7, so the J call may be wrong. Per germline, CDR1 DFQATT and CDR2 SNEGSKA (reference sequence). The CDR3 sequence is 12 residues long. CDR3 bases: TGCAGTGCCCCGACTCGGGGCCACGAGCAGTACTTC. Translating it yields CSAPTRGHEQYF.

The V gene is TRBV29-1, the J gene TRBJ1-6; D is perhaps TRBD1 (5 bases). This CDR3 spans 13 amino acids. Germline CDR1 is SQVTM and CDR2 is ANQGSEA. The CDR3 loop reads CGVGRDGNSPLHF. The CDR3 DNA is TGCGGAGTAGGTCGGGACGGTAATTCACCCCTCCACTTT.